The 19 T cell receptor beta chains below all came from one sample that was sequenced in a study of blood T cell repertoires in COVID-19. Measured with immunoSEQ multiplex PCR; TCRdb has only the in-frame clones, and not every one. Among some 170,000 clones listed, over 60% were seen once. Material for sequencing was peripheral blood. These TCRs come from a woman in her seventies with acute or convalescent COVID-19.

The rearrangement joins TRBV5-1 to TRBJ2-1; TRBD2 matches at 7 bases. V was pared by 7 bases and J by 0 bases, with 10 bases of the junction left unmatched. CDR1 is SGHRS, CDR2 YFSETQ, per germline. The CDR3 is 16 residues long. As DNA, the CDR3 is TGCGCCAGCTCCAAGCGGGGCGCGAGCTCCTACAATGAGCAGTTCTTC. This gives the protein CASSKRGASSYNEQFF.

The chain joins TRBV3-1 (or the pseudogene TRBV3-2) to TRBJ2-3; no reliable D call. The germline V and J ends were trimmed by 4 bases and 1 base, with 12 bases remaining between them. The V gene's germline CDR1 is LGHDT and CDR2 YNNKEL (reference sequence). The CDR3 is 15 residues long. CDR3 coding DNA: TGTGCCAGCAGCCTACTATCTGGCGGCACAGATACGCAGTATTTT. This sequence encodes CASSLLSGGTDTQYF.

The V and J genes are TRBV14 and TRBJ2-5; the D is unclear. This CDR3 is 15 amino acids long. Germline assignment: CDR1 SGHDN and CDR2 FVKESK. Trimming stripped 1 base from V and 3 bases from J, with 12 bases between. The DNA of the CDR3 is TGTGCCAGCAGCCAAGTTTGGGCAGCTAAAGAGACCCAGTACTTC. It specifies CASSQVWAAKETQYF.

This clone was observed at least ten times. The V call is TRBV2, the J call TRBJ2-3; TRBD2 matches 8 bases. Looked up from germline, CDR1 is SNHLY and CDR2 is FYNNEI. The CDR3 spans 15 residues. V lost 4 bases to trimming and J lost 4 bases; unmatched junction nucleotides: 7. The CDR3 coding sequence is TGTGCCAGCAGTGTCCGAGCGGGAGCCTCAGATACGCAGTATTTT. It specifies CASSVRAGASDTQYF.

The chain couples TRBV5-4 to TRBJ2-7; a possible D gene is TRBD2 (6 bases). CDR1 is SGHNT, CDR2 YYREEE, per germline (reference sequence). This CDR3 is built from 13 residues. The ends were cut back, 5 bases at V and 1 base at J, with 10 bases in the middle. The CDR3 bases are TGTGCCAGCAGGGCTGGGGGGTCCTACGAGCAGTACTTC. This codes for CASRAGGSYEQYF.

This CDR3 is CASSRRAGETQYF. The DNA for the CDR3 is TGTGCCAGCAGTCGGAGGGCCGGTGAGACCCAGTACTTC. The chain combines TRBV12-3 or TRBV12-4 with TRBJ2-5; D perhaps matches TRBD2 (6 bases). V shed 5 bases and J shed 5 bases, with 12 bases lying between them. The CDR3 has 13 amino acids.

The genes are TRBV2 and TRBJ1-4; maybe TRBD1 (6 bases). The germline gives CDR1 SNHLY, CDR2 FYNNEI. V was pared by 1 base and J by 5 bases, with 14 bases between. The CDR3 runs 16 residues. CDR3 protein: CASSEVLGAGNEKLFF. The CDR3 DNA follows: TGTGCCAGCAGTGAAGTCCTGGGGGCAGGAAATGAAAAACTGTTTTTT.

As for this clone: The same CDR3 can be traced to other DNA sequences in this sample. The chain joins TRBV10-2 to TRBJ1-5, with D perhaps matching TRBD1 (5 bases). This CDR3 has 13 residues. V shed 2 bases and J shed 7 bases, with 9 bases lying between them. Germline CDR1 WSHSY, CDR2 SAAADI. CDR3 region: CASSEGARQPQHF. In DNA, the CDR3 is TGCGCCAGCAGTGAGGGGGCGCGACAGCCCCAGCATTTT.

This rearrangement joins TRBV29-1 to TRBJ2-1, with TRBD2 identical over 7 bases. The CDR3 runs 13 residues. Unmatched junction bases numbered 5, after V lost 4 bases and J lost 5 bases. From germline, CDR1 is SQVTM and CDR2 ANQGSEA. The CDR3 is CSVGTGTNNEQFF. The CDR3, as DNA: TGCAGCGTTGGTACCGGGACTAACAATGAGCAGTTCTTC.

The rearrangement joins TRBV4-1 to TRBJ2-5; 7 nucleotides agree with TRBD1. The CDR3 has 15 residues. The trim removed 8 bases at V and 2 bases at J, leaving 11 bases unmatched. CDR1 MGHRA and CDR2 YSYEKL come from the germline V gene. The CDR3 protein is CASGGPGTAQETQYF. DNA of the CDR3: TGCGCCAGCGGCGGACCGGGGACAGCACAAGAGACCCAGTACTTC.

This chain uses TRBV6-2 or TRBV6-3 with TRBJ2-1; 13 nucleotides align to TRBD2. This CDR3 spans 18 amino acids. Looked up from germline, CDR1 is MNHEY and CDR2 is SVGEGT. V lost 2 bases and J lost 5; bases outside the gene matches: 9. The DNA of the CDR3 is TGTGCCAGCAGTTACCCCACTAGCGGGAGGGCCCTCGACAATGAGCAGTTCTTC. Its translation is CASSYPTSGRALDNEQFF.

The chain employs TRBV4-1 and TRBJ1-1; the match to TRBD1 covers 7 bases. The CDR3 has 12 amino acids. CDR1 is MGHRA, CDR2 YSYEKL, per germline. Trimming cost V 3 bases and J 7 bases; bases outside gene matches: 2. The CDR3: CASSHRQGEAFF. The CDR3 DNA sequence: TGCGCCAGCAGCCACAGACAGGGTGAAGCTTTCTTT.

This clone was seen just once. This rearrangement joins TRBV7-2 to TRBJ2-3; D is unclear. Deletions cut 4 bases from V and 1 base from J, with 12 bases between. CDR1 is SGHTA, CDR2 FQGNSA, per germline. The CDR3 is 15 amino acids. The CDR3 DNA reads TGTGCCAGCAGCTCTAATCTGGCGGGCACAGATACGCAGTATTTT. It yields the protein CASSSNLAGTDTQYF. Full variable domain (outside the CDR3, taken from reference TRBV7-2 and TRBJ2-3): GAGVSQSPSNKVTEKGKDVELRCDPISGHTALYWYRQSLGQGLEFLIYFQGNSAPDKSGLPSDRFSAERTGGSVSTLTIQRTQQEDSAVYLCASSSNLAGTDTQYFGPGTRLTVL.

V usage is TRBV5-1 and J usage is TRBJ2-7, with 13 bases that match TRBD2. With 2 bases clipped from V and 6 bases from J, the junction kept 11 bases outside the gene matches. CDR1 and CDR2 (germline): SGHRS, YFSETQ. CDR3 length equals 17 residues. The CDR3 region is CASSFTSRLAGGSEQYF. In nucleotides, the CDR3 is TGCGCCAGCAGCTTTACCTCGCGACTAGCGGGAGGCTCCGAGCAGTACTTC.

CDR3 nucleotides: TGTGCCAGCAGCCAGAAGGGGGCAACTAGAGAGCAGTACTTC. This encodes CASSQKGATREQYF. The gene calls are TRBV3-1 (or the pseudogene TRBV3-2) and TRBJ2-7, with 7 positions matching TRBD1. With 3 bases clipped from V and 7 bases from J, the junction kept 9 bases outside the gene matches. CDR3 length equals 14 residues. Per germline, CDR1 LGHDT and CDR2 YNNKEL (reference sequence).

The J gene is TRBJ1-1, the V gene TRBV5-1; 7 bases match TRBD1. Per the germline V gene, CDR1 is SGHRS and CDR2 is YFSETQ. V lost 1 base and J lost 1; bases outside the gene matches: 4. The CDR3 is 15 amino acids. CDR3 residues: CASSLTGQANTEAFF. Here the CDR3 DNA reads TGCGCCAGCAGCTTGACCGGACAGGCGAACACTGAAGCTTTCTTT.

The genes are TRBV19 and TRBJ2-1; 12 bases are a match to TRBD2. The germline gives CDR1 LNHDA, CDR2 SQIVND (reference sequence). The CDR3 loop spans 16 amino acids. Losses at the gene ends were 3 bases for V and 5 bases for J; bases not matched to a gene: 5. In DNA form, the CDR3 reads TGTGCCAGTAGTATCTGGGCTAGCGGGAGGGACAATGAGCAGTTCTTC. Amino acid sequence: CASSIWASGRDNEQFF.

This clone was seen only once. CDR3 sequence reads: CASAGQGADTQYF. The CDR3, as DNA: TGTGCTAGTGCCGGACAGGGGGCAGATACGCAGTATTTT. The chain couples TRBV12-5 to TRBJ2-3, with 10 bases fitting TRBD1. This CDR3 is 13 amino acids long. CDR1 and CDR2 (germline): LGHNT, FRNRAP. V was pared by 7 bases and J by 4 bases, with 2 bases of the junction left unmatched.

This clone was seen many times. The chain joins TRBV7-2 to TRBJ2-1, with 13 nucleotides matching TRBD2. Per the germline V gene, CDR1 is SGHTA and CDR2 is FQGNSA. The CDR3 sequence is 17 residues long. Trimming took 0 bases from V and 5 from J; bases not matched to a gene: 4. The CDR3 DNA reads TGTGCCAGCAGCTTAGCCAGGACTAGCGGGGGTAACAATGAGCAGTTCTTC. As protein: CASSLARTSGGNNEQFF.